This TCR beta chain was retrieved from a study of metastatic and nonmetastatic thyroid tumors. Study context: Thyroid patients, malignant and benign, had repertoires compared across blood and tumor or nodule tissue.

Nobody among the patients had been given any treatment before thyroid surgery. MiXCR was used by TCRdb to re-call the PCR reads. Seen here are 100,000 or so clones, 14% to 15% observed once, and the top ten hold roughly 3.6%. The CDR3 is 14 amino acids. After removal of 3 bases from V and 1 base from J, the junction contained 1 base not matched to a gene. From germline, CDR1 is MGHRA and CDR2 YSYEKL. The clonotype was recovered from a female donor with papillary thyroid cancer or a benign thyroid nodule (not recorded which). Some clones in this sample may be carry-over from other donors' samples. Sequencing was done on a sample of blood. V is TRBV4-1 and J is TRBJ1-1, with 8 positions matching TRBD1. CDR3 sequence (DNA): TGCGCCAGCAGCCAGCAGGGGGCGAACACTGAAGCTTTCTTT. As protein: CASSQQGANTEAFF.